This T cell receptor (beta chain) was identified in a study of T cell clusters in autoimmune cytopenias. Multiplex touch-down PCR amplified TRB using TRB-A and TRB-B pools in one tube. After re-calling the multiplex PCR reads, TCRdb lists one entry per CDR3 protein, DNA absent. There are roughly 3,000 distinct CDR3 sequences in the sample, with roughly 3% held by the top ten. This clonotype is identified as medium-sized (0.01 to 0.1%) from frequency. Its antigen is still unknown. This CDR3 has 15 amino acids. The germline V gene encodes CDR1 MDHEN and CDR2 SYDVKM. TRB amplification used 200 to 250 ng of peripheral blood genomic DNA. General study results and limits: The cluster-lack signature was not seen for secondary cytopenia versus chronic lymphocytic leukemia. TRB repertoire shifts in secondary cytopenia and chronic lymphocytic leukemia mostly reflected lymphoma, not autoimmunity. Primary autoimmune cytopenia patients appeared to lack physiological T cell clusters present in healthy donors. No experiment has yet validated the function of the T cell clusters defined in silico.

The receptor's source is a human donor with an autoimmune cytopenia or autoimmune hepatitis (not recorded which). J is TRBJ2-5 and V is TRBV28. The sample consisted of peripheral blood. The chain's CDR3 is CASSLRSEAQETQYF.